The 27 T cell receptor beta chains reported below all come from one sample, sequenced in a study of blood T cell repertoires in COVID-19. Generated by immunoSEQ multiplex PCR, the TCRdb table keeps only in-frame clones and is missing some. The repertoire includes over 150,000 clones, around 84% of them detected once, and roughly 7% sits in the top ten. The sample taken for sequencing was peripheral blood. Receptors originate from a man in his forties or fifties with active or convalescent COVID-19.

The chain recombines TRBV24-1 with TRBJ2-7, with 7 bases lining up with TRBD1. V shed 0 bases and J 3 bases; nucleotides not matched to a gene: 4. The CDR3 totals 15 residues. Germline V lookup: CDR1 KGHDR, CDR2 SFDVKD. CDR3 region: CATSDLVRDSYEQYF. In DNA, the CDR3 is TGTGCCACCAGTGATTTGGTCCGGGACAGCTACGAGCAGTACTTC.

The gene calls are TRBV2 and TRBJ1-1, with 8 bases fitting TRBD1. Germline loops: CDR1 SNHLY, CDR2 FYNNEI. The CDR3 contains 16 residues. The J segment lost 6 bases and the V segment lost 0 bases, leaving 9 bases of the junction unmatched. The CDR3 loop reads CASSEALQGARSEAFF. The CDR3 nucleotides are TGTGCCAGCAGTGAAGCGCTTCAGGGGGCTCGATCTGAAGCTTTCTTT.

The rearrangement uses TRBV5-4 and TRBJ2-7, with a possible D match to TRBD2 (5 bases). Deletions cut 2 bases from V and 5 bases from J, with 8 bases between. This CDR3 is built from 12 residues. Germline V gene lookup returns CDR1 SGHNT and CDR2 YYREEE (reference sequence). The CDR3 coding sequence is TGTGCCAGCAGCTTAGGACTTGACGAGCAGTACTTC. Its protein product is CASSLGLDEQYF.

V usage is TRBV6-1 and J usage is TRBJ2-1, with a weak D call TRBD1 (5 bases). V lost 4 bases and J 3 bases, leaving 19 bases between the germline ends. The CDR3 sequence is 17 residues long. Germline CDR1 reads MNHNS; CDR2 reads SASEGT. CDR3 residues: CASSAYPQGSDYNEQFF. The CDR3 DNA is TGTGCCAGCAGTGCCTACCCCCAGGGTTCTGACTACAATGAGCAGTTCTTC.

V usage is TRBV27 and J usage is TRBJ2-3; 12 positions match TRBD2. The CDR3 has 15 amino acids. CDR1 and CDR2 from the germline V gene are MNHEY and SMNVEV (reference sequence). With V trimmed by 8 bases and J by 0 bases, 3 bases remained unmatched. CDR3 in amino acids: CASHTSGGSTDTQYF. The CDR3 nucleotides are TGTGCCAGCCACACTAGCGGGGGGAGCACAGATACGCAGTATTTT.

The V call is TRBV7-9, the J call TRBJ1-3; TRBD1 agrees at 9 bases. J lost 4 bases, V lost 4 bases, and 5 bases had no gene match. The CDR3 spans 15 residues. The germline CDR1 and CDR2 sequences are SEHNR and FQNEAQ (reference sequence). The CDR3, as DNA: TGTGCCAGCAGCTCCGGGACAGGGTTAGGAAACACCATATATTTT. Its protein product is CASSSGTGLGNTIYF.

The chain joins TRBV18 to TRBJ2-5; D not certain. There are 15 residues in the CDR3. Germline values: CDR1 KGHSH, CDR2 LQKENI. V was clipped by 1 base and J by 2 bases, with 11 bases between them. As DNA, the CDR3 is TGTGCCAGCTCACCACGACTTACCCTACAAGAGACCCAGTACTTC. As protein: CASSPRLTLQETQYF.

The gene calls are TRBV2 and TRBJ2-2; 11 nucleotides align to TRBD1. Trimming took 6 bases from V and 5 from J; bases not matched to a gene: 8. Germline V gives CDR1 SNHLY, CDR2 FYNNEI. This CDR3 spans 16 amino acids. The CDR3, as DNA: TGTGCCAGCAGAAGGGGACAGGGGGTATTGACCGGGGAGCTGTTTTTT. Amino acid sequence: CASRRGQGVLTGELFF.

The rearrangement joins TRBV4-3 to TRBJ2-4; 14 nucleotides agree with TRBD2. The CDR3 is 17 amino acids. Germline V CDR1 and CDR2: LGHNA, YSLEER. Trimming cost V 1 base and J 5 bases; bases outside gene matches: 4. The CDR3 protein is CASSQGTSGGTENIQYF. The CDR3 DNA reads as TGCGCCAGCAGCCAAGGGACTAGCGGGGGGACCGAAAACATTCAGTACTTC.

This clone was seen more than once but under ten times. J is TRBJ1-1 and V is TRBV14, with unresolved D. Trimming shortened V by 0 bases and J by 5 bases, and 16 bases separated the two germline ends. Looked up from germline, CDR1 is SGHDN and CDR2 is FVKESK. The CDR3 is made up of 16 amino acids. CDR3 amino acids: CASSQDGSGLETEAFF. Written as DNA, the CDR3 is TGTGCCAGCAGCCAAGACGGTTCAGGTTTAGAAACTGAAGCTTTCTTT.

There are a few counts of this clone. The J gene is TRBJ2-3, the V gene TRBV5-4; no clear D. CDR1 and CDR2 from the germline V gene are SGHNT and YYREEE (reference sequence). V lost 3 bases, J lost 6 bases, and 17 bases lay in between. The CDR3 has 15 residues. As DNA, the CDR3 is TGTGCCAGCAGCTCGCCCAAGAGACTGCGGGATACGCAGTATTTT. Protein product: CASSSPKRLRDTQYF. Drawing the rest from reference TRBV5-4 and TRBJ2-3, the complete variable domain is ETGVTQSPTHLIKTRGQQVTLRCSSQSGHNTVSWYQQALGQGPQFIFQYYREEENGRGNFPPRFSGLQFPNYSSELNVNALELDDSALYLCASSSPKRLRDTQYFGPGTRLTVL.

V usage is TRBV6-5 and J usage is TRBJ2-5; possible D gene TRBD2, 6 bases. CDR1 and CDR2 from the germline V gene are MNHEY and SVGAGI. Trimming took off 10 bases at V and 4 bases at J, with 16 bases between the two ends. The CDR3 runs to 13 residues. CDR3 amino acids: CATVGGYGETQYF. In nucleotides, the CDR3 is TGTGCCACCGTCGGGGGTTATGGAGAGACCCAGTACTTC.

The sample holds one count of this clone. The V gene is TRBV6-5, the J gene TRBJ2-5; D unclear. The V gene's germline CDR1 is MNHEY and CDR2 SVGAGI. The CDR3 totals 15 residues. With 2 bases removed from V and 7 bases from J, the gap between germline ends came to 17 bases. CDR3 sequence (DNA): TGTGCCAGCAGTTACGGCTCAGCCGTGACATGGACCCAGTACTTC. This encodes CASSYGSAVTWTQYF.

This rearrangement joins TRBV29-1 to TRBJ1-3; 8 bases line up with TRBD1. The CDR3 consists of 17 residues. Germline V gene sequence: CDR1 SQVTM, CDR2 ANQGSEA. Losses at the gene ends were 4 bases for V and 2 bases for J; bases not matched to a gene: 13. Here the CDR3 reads CSVGVRRQGSPGNTIYF. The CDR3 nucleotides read TGCAGCGTTGGCGTACGGCGACAGGGGAGCCCTGGAAACACCATATATTTT.

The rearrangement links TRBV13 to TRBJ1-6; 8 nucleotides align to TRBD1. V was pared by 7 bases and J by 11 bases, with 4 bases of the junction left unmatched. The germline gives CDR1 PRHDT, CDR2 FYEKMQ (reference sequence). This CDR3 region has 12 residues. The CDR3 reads CASTTGGAPLHF. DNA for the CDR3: TGTGCCAGCACCACAGGGGGGGCACCCCTCCACTTT. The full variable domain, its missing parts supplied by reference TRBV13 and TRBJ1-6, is AAGVIQSPRHLIKEKRETATLKCYPIPRHDTVYWYQQGPGQDPQFLISFYEKMQSDKGSIPDRFSAQQFSDYHSELNMSSLELGDSALYFCASTTGGAPLHFGNGTRLTVT.

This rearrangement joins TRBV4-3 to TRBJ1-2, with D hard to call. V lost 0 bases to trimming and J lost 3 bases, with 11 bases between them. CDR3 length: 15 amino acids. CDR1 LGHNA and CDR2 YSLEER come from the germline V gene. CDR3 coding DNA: TGCGCCAGCAGCCAAGAGGCCGGTACAGACTATGGCTACACCTTC. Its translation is CASSQEAGTDYGYTF.

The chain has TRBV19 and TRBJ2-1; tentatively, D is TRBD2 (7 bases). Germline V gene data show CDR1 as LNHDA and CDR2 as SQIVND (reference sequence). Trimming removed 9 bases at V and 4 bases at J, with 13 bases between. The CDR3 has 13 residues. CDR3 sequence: CASRGRGYNEQFF. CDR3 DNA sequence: TGTGCCAGCCGGGGGCGGGGGTACAATGAGCAGTTCTTC.

This chain's CDR3 is CASSLVAGGLDTQYF. CDR3 sequence (DNA): TGTGCCAGCAGCTTAGTGGCGGGAGGTCTGGATACGCAGTATTTT. V and J are TRBV7-9 and TRBJ2-3; 8 bases are shared with TRBD2. After removal of 1 base from V and 6 bases from J, the junction contained 6 bases not matched to a gene. This CDR3 has 15 residues. Germline V CDR1 and CDR2: SEHNR, FQNEAQ (reference sequence).

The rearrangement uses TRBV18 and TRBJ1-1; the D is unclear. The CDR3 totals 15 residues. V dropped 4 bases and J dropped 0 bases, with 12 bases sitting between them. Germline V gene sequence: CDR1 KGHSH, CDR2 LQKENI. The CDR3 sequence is CASSLAGKMNTEAFF. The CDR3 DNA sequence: TGTGCCAGCTCACTTGCGGGGAAAATGAACACTGAAGCTTTCTTT.

The chain's CDR3 is CSASEQGDREAFF. The CDR3 DNA follows: TGCAGTGCTAGTGAACAGGGGGATCGTGAAGCTTTCTTT. The genes are TRBV20-1 and TRBJ1-1; 8 bases align to TRBD1. Per germline, CDR1 DFQATT and CDR2 SNEGSKA (reference sequence). CDR3 size: 13 residues. Losses at the gene ends were 3 bases for V and 7 bases for J; bases not matched to a gene: 7.

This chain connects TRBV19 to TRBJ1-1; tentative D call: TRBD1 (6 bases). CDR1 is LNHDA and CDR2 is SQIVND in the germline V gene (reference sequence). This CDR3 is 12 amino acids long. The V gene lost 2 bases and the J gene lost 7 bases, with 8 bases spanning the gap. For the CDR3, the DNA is TGTGCCAGTAGTATACAGGGGAATGAAGCTTTCTTT. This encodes CASSIQGNEAFF.

In nucleotides, the CDR3 is TGTGCCAGCAGTACAGGGTCAGACTACGAGCAGTACTTC. Protein: CASSTGSDYEQYF. The chain has TRBV6-5 and TRBJ2-7, with a tentative D call TRBD1 (6 bases). Trimming removed 5 bases from V and 3 bases from J, with 11 bases in between. The germline V gene has CDR1 MNHEY and CDR2 SVGAGI. CDR3 length: 13 residues.

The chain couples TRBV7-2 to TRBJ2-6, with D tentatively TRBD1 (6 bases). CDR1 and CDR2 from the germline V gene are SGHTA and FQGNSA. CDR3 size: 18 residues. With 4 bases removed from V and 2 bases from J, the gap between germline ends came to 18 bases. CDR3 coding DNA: TGTGCCAGCAGCTCAGCACAAGGGGGAGACGCTGGGGCCAACGTCCTGACTTTC. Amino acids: CASSSAQGGDAGANVLTF.

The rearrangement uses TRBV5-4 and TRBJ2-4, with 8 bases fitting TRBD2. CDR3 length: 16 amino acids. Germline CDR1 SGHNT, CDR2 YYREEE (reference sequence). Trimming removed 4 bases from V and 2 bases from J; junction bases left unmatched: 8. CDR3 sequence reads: CASSTRLATTKNIQYF. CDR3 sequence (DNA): TGTGCCAGCAGCACTCGACTAGCGACAACCAAAAACATTCAGTACTTC.

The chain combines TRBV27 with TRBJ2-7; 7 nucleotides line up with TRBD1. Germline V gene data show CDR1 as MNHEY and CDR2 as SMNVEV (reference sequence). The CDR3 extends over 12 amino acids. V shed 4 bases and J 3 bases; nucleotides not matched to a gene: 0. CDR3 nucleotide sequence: TGTGCCAGCAGTTCAGGGGGCTACGAGCAGTACTTC. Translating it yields CASSSGGYEQYF.

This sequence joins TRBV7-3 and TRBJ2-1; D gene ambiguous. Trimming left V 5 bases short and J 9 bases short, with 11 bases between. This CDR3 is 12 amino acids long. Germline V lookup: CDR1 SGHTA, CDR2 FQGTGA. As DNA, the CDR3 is TGTGCCAGCAGCCAAATAGGAGCTGAGCAGTTCTTC. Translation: CASSQIGAEQFF.

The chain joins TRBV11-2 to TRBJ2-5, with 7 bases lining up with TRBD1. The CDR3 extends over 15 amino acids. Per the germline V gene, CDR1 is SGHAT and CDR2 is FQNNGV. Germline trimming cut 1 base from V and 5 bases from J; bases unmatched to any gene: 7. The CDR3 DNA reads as TGTGCCAGCAGCTTAGTTACAGGGGAAGGGGAGACCCAGTACTTC. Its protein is CASSLVTGEGETQYF.